This TCR beta chain was obtained from a study of T cell responses to AZD1222 COVID-19 vaccine. Concerning this clone: What it binds is not known.

Notes on the study in general: Spike was spanned by vaccine-associated CD4 TCRs, with dominance at 160-218 and 743-854. Donors, mostly white British, included more females; clonal diversity was possibly underestimated. Nearly half of spike-specific TCRs reportedly target variant regions that are unmutated in the B.1.351 and B.1.1.7 variants.

Method: immunoSEQ multiplex PCR; TCRdb's copy keeps in-frame clones and lacks some. Of approximately 110,000 clones in the sample, roughly 87% were seen once. Here the sequenced sample was peripheral blood, taken on day 0 of AZD1222 vaccination. This TCR derives from an adult in good health.

Here the CDR3 reads CASSAGYDYGYTF. DNA for the CDR3: TGTGCCAGCAGTGCGGGTTATGATTATGGCTACACCTTC. This rearrangement joins TRBV2 to TRBJ1-2; D gene unclear. The CDR3 has 13 amino acids. V was shortened by 4 bases and J by 5 bases, with 11 bases between the two germline ends. Germline CDR1 SNHLY, CDR2 FYNNEI.